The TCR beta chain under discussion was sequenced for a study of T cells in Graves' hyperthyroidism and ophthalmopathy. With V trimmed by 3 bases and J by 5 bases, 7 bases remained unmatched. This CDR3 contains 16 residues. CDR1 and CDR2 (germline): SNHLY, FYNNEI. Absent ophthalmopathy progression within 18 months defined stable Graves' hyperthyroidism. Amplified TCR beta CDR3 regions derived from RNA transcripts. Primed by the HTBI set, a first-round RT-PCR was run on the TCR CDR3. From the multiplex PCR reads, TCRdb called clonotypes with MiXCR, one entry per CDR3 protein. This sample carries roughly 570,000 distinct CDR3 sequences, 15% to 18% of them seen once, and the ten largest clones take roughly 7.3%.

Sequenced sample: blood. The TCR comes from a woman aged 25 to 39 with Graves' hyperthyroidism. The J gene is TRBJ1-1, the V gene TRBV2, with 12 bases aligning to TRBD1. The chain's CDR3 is CASSDDRDRGRTEAFF. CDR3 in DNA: TGTGCCAGCAGTGATGACCGGGACAGGGGGCGTACTGAAGCTTTCTTT. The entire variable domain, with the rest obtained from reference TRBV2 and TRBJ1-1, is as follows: EPEVTQTPSHQVTQMGQEVILRCVPISNHLYFYWYRQILGQKVEFLVSFYNNEISEKSEIFDDQFSVERPDGSNFTLKIRSTKLEDSAMYFCASSDDRDRGRTEAFFGQGTRLTVV.